The present entry profiles one T cell receptor (beta chain) with its context. Its antigen is as yet unknown. This CDR3 comprises 12 residues. The germline V gene has CDR1 MDHEN and CDR2 SYDVKM. Between the trimmed V and J ends, which lost 3 bases and 7 bases, there was a span of 10 bases. The PCR employed 60 Vbeta primers together with 13 Jbeta primers. Here immunoSEQ multiplex PCR was the method, and the copy in TCRdb shows in-frame clones only, minus some. The table records some 120,000 clones, roughly 77% of them present only once. This sample is part of a study of cytomegalovirus exposure and HLA in healthy donors. Study outcomes and limitations: A later analysis showed HLA-associated TCR beta chains outstripping equally common others in clonal expansion.

The TCR comes from a man aged 40-49 years in good health and CMV-seronegative. The sample comprised PBMCs. This chain uses TRBV28 with TRBJ2-7, with D possibly matching TRBD2 (5 bases). This chain's CDR3 is CASSFREYEQYF. The CDR3, as DNA: TGTGCCAGCAGTTTTAGGGAGTATGAGCAGTACTTC. The whole variable domain, remainder taken from reference TRBV28 and TRBJ2-7, is DVKVTQSSRYLVKRTGEKVFLECVQDMDHENMFWYRQDPGLGLRLIYFSYDVKMKEKGDIPEGYSVSREKKERFSLILESASTNQTSMYLCASSFREYEQYFGPGTRLTVT.